This TCR beta chain was captured in a study of blood T cell repertoires in COVID-19. The germline V gene has CDR1 LNHDA and CDR2 SQIVND (reference sequence). This CDR3 has 16 amino acids. The V gene lost 0 bases and the J gene lost 1 base, with 9 bases spanning the gap. Data came from immunoSEQ multiplex PCR; TCRdb stores just in-frame clones and leaves some out. The repertoire includes approximately 73,000 clones, 86% of them detected once, and more than 1.5% sits in the top ten. Sequencing was done on a sample of peripheral blood. The chain employs TRBV19 and TRBJ2-2; the D gene is possibly TRBD2 (5 bases). The origin of this receptor is a woman aged 55-69 years with acute or convalescent COVID-19. The CDR3 reads CASSIDSGGNTGELFF. The CDR3 DNA sequence: TGTGCCAGTAGTATAGATTCAGGAGGGAACACCGGGGAGCTGTTTTTT.